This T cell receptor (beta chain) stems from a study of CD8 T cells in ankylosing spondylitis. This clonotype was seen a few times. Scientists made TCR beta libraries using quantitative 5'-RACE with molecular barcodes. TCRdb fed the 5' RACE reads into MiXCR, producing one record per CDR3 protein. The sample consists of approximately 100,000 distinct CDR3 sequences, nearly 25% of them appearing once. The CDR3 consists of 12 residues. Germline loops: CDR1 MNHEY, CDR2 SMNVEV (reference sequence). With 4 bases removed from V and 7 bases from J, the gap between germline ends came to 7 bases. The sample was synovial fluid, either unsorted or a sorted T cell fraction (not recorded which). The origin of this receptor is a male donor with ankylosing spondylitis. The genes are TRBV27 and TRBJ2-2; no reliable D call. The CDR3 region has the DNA TGTGCCAGCAGTTGGCGCGGCGGGGAGCTGTTTTTT. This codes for CASSWRGGELFF.